The 5 T cell receptor beta chains in this list originate from one sample, sequenced in a study of spatial heterogeneity in lung cancer. These receptors' targets are unknown. MiXCR was run by TCRdb on the 5' RACE reads, yielding one entry per CDR3 protein. The sample includes over a thousand distinct CDR3 sequences, roughly 16% of them seen just once. Specified time point: sample taken at primary tumor resection. General study results and limits: Tumoral mutation counts were tracked by counts of expanded intratumoral alpha and beta TCRs.

The starting material was lung tumor tissue, obtained at surgery. These receptors all stem from a male donor with early-stage non-small cell lung cancer.

This clonotype is labeled as medium-sized (0.01 to 0.1%). The chain uses TRBV27 and TRBJ2-1, with a weak D call TRBD2 (7 bases). The ends were cut back, 5 bases at V and 12 bases at J, with 14 bases in the middle. CDR1 MNHEY and CDR2 SMNVEV come from the germline V gene (reference sequence). The CDR3 covers 12 residues. This CDR3 reads CASSKEGGGQFF. The CDR3 nucleotides read TGTGCCAGCAGTAAAGAGGGAGGGGGGCAGTTCTTC.

This clonotype is large in the sample. The V call is TRBV27, the J call TRBJ1-2, with D possibly being TRBD1 (5 bases). The germline CDR1 and CDR2 sequences are MNHEY and SMNVEV (reference sequence). This CDR3 has 13 amino acids. Trimming cost V 3 bases and J 2 bases, with 7 bases left between them. This CDR3 reads CASSFEGNYGYTF. The CDR3 DNA reads TGTGCCAGCAGTTTTGAGGGGAACTATGGCTACACCTTC.

This clonotype is deemed medium-sized. The chain links TRBV11-2 to TRBJ2-1; D is uncertain. Trimming shortened V by 5 bases and J by 0 bases, and 11 bases separated the two germline ends. The CDR3 loop spans 15 amino acids. The germline gives CDR1 SGHAT, CDR2 FQNNGV. The CDR3 sequence: CASSPRTGSYNEQFF. The CDR3, as DNA: TGTGCCAGCAGCCCCAGGACGGGCTCCTACAATGAGCAGTTCTTC. Filled out from reference TRBV11-2 and TRBJ2-1, the complete variable domain reads EAGVAQSPRYKIIEKRQSVAFWCNPISGHATLYWYQQILGQGPKLLIQFQNNGVVDDSQLPKDRFSAERLKGVDSTLKIQPAKLEDSAVYLCASSPRTGSYNEQFFGPGTRLTVL.

CDR3 in amino acids: CASSPNRGYEQYF. The CDR3 nucleotides read TGCGCCAGCAGTCCGAACAGGGGATACGAGCAGTACTTC. The V gene is TRBV5-1, the J gene TRBJ2-7; 7 bases are shared with TRBD1. Per germline, CDR1 SGHRS and CDR2 YFSETQ. This CDR3 has 13 residues. Unmatched junction bases numbered 6, after V lost 5 bases and J lost 4 bases.

The V gene is TRBV10-3, the J gene TRBJ2-1, with TRBD2 identical over 14 bases. Trimming removed 3 bases from V and 9 bases from J; junction bases left unmatched: 1. The CDR3 runs to 14 residues. The germline V gene has CDR1 ENHRY and CDR2 SYGVKD. The CDR3 protein is CAISEGTSGSEQFF. In DNA form, the CDR3 reads TGTGCCATCAGTGAAGGGACTAGCGGGAGTGAGCAGTTCTTC.